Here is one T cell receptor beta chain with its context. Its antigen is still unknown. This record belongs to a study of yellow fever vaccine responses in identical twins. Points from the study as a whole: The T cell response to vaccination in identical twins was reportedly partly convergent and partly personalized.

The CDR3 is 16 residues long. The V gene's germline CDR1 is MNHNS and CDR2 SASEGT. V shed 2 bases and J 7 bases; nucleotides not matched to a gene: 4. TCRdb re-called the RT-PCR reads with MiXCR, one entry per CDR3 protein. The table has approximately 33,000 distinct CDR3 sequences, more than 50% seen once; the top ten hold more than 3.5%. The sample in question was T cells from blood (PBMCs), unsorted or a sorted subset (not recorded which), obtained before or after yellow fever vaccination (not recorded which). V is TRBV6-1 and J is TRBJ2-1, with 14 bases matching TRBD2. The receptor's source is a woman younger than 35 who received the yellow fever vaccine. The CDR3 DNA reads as TGTGCCAGCAGTGAAAGAAGACTAGCGGGGGGGAATGAGCAGTTCTTC. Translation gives CASSERRLAGGNEQFF.